Included here is one T cell receptor (beta chain) sequence, with context. Being one base from a much bigger clone, this may be a read error. The data originate from a study of shared clonotypes between healthy human individuals. Assay execution took place at the deep level. Using immunoSEQ multiplex PCR, the repertoire was profiled, and TCRdb retains in-frame clones only, with some absent. The sample carries approximately 440,000 clones, around 77% recorded once. This CDR3 has 15 amino acids. Germline V gives CDR1 GTSNPN, CDR2 SVGIG (reference sequence). Unsorted material relied on roughly 86 million PBMCs as the source of genomic DNA.

Material for sequencing was PBMCs. The TCR sequence derives from a woman in her thirties or forties in good health. Some clones in this sample may be carry-over from other donors' samples. The chain couples TRBV30 to TRBJ2-6, with a tentative D call TRBD1 (7 bases). As DNA, the CDR3 is TGTGCCCGGGGGACAGACCTCTCTGGGGCCAACGTCCCGACTTTC. This sequence encodes CARGTDLSGANVPTF. Filled out from reference TRBV30 and TRBJ2-6, the complete variable domain reads SQTIHQWPATLVQPVGSPLSLECTVEGTSNPNLYWYRQAAGRGLQLLFYSVGIGQISSEVPQNLSASRPQDRQFILSSKKLLLSDSGFYLCARGTDLSGANVPTFGAGSRLTVL.